This T cell receptor (beta chain) was captured in a study of blood T cells in healthy people across ages. Broader study findings: Naive CD4+ cell counts and diversity both ran higher in long-lived than in aged donors. From one million sequenced T cells, diversity estimates were lower bounds.

A word on this clonotype: Its specificity is not known.

CDR1 is PRHDT, CDR2 FYEKMQ, per germline (reference sequence). CDR3 size: 13 residues. Deletions cut 5 bases from V and 9 bases from J, with 14 bases between. Those donating, healthy Caucasian individuals from Russia, were aged 6 to 90. Isolated per sample were at least 7 million PBMCs. For the second PCR, which ran for about 6 to 11 cycles, a sample-barcoded 5' primer and a J-beta primer mix were used. TCRdb reprocessed the 5' RACE reads via MiXCR and lists one record per CDR3 protein. Of 1.4 million to 1.5 million distinct CDR3 sequences listed, approximately 40% are singletons. The receptor's source is a woman aged 18-29 years in good health. Sequenced sample: blood. V is TRBV13 and J is TRBJ2-1; TRBD2 might be the D (5 bases). The CDR3 reads CASSGTRFGEQFF. The CDR3 DNA reads as TGTGCCAGCAGCGGAACTAGGTTCGGTGAGCAGTTCTTC. Full variable domain (missing parts from reference TRBV13 and TRBJ2-1): AAGVIQSPRHLIKEKRETATLKCYPIPRHDTVYWYQQGPGQDPQFLISFYEKMQSDKGSIPDRFSAQQFSDYHSELNMSSLELGDSALYFCASSGTRFGEQFFGPGTRLTVL.